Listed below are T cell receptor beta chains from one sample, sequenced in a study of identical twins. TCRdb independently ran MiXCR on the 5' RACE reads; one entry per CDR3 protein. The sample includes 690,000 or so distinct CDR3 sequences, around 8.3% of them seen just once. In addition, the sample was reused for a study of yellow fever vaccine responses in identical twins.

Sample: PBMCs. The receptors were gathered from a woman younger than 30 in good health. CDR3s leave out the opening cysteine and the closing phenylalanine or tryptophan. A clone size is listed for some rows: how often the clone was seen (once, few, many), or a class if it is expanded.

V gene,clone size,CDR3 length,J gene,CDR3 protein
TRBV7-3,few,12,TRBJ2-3,ASSLDPAVDTQY
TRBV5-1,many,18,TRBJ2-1,ASSYSGLAGGRESYNEQF
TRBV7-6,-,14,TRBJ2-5,ASSLAQQALLETQY
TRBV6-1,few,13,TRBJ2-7,ASSPLGTSAYEQY
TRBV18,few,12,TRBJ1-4,ASSPYRAGEKLF
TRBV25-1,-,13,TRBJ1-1,ASSDLDAVNTEAF
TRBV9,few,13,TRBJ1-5,ASSVVLRGKQPQH
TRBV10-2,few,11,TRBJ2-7,ASGGLTTYEQY
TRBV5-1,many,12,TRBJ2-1,ASSLEVSYNEQF
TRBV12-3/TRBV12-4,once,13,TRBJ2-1,ASSPRGFGYNEQF
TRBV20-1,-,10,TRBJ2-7,SARKGIGEQY
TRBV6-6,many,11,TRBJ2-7,ASTGTEGIEQY
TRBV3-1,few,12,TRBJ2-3,ASSQLLDTDTQY
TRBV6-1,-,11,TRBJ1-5,ASLRSLNQPQH
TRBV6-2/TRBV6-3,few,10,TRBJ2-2,ANSDSTGELF
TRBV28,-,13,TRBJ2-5,ASRLPQVGGETQY
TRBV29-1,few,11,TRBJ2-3,SGHRVSTDTQY
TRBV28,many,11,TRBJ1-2,ASSSSPGQFYP
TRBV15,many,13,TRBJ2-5,ATSRGAGSGMTQY
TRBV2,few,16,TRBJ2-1,ASNGATSGGSSYNEQF
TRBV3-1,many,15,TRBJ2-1,ASSLKEARPIGDEQF
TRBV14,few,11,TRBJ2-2,ASSRDLFGELF
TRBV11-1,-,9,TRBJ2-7,ASSSIGEQY
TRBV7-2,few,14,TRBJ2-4,ASSFSGNNYKNIQY
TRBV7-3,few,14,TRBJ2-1,ASSSPLGQGNNEQF
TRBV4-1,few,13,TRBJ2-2,ASSSDRGLTGELF
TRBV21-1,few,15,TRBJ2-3,ASRRDRDRISTDTQY
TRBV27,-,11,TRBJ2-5,ASSFEEWGTQY
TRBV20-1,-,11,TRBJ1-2,SASPGNDYGYT